This T cell receptor beta chain derives from a study of shared clonotypes between healthy human individuals. Regarding this clone: Its specificity is unknown.

Germline lookup yields CDR1 WNHNN and CDR2 SYGVQD (reference sequence). This CDR3 is 19 amino acids long. Trimming took 2 bases from V and 6 from J; bases not matched to a gene: 13. General study findings and limits: Only blood samples were collected, and tissue repertoires likely differ. An expected dependence of interdonor clonotype sharing on sequencing depth was noted.

Naive CD8 cells were CD45RO-negative, positively selected for CCR7, excluding terminally differentiated effector memory CD45RA+ cells. Donors, healthy HIV-negative adults, lacked recent acute infections or vaccinations. Only in-frame clones appear in the TCRdb table, and some are missing; sequencing was by immunoSEQ multiplex PCR. In the table there are around 2,000,000 clones, 85% to 95% of which are singletons. The chain combines TRBV10-1 with TRBJ2-3; 14 bases map to TRBD2. What was sequenced was naive CD8+ T cells from PBMCs. The sequence derives from a man aged 18 to 29 in good health. Some clones in this sample may be carry-over from other donors' samples. Here the CDR3 DNA reads TGCGCCAGCAGTGAGGTTGGGACTAGCGGGAGCACCCCTCCGGATACGCAGTATTTT. Encoded protein: CASSEVGTSGSTPPDTQYF.